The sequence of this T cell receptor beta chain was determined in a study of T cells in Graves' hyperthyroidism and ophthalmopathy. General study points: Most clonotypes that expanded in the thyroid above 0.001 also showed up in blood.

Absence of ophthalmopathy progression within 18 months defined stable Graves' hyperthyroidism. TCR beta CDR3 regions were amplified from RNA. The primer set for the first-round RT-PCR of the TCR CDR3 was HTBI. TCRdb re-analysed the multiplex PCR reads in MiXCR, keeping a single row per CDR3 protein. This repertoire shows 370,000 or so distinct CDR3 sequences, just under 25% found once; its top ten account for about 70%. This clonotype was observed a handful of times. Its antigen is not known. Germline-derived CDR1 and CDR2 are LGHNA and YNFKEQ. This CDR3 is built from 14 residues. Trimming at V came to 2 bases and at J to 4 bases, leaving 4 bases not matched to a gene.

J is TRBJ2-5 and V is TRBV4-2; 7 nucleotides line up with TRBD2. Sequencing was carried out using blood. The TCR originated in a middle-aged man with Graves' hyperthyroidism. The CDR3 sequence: CASSQFSGTETQYF. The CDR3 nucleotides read TGTGCCAGCAGCCAATTCAGCGGGACAGAGACCCAGTACTTC.